The 27 T cell receptor beta chains in this list originate from one sample, sequenced in a study of OX40 agonist ivuxolimab in advanced cancers. TCRdb keeps only in-frame clones here, not all; method: immunoSEQ multiplex PCR. This repertoire shows roughly 64,000 clones, about 83% found once; its top ten account for around 0.79%. Sequencing used CD4+ or CD8+ T cells sorted from blood, obtained in a trial of the OX40 agonist ivuxolimab. Source of these receptors: an adult with an advanced solid tumor such as melanoma, head and neck, liver or kidney cancer.

This clone qualifies as medium-sized (0.01 to 0.1%). The rearrangement links TRBV7-9 to TRBJ2-7; a possible D gene is TRBD2 (7 bases). The germline gives CDR1 SEHNR, CDR2 FQNEAQ (reference sequence). V lost 2 bases and J 6 bases, leaving 14 bases between the germline ends. The CDR3 runs 14 residues. The CDR3: CASSLLGGQREQYF. DNA of the CDR3: TGTGCCAGCAGCTTACTCGGGGGGCAACGCGAGCAGTACTTC.

The chain links TRBV18 to TRBJ1-5; D might be TRBD1 (6 bases). Per germline, CDR1 KGHSH and CDR2 LQKENI. V was pared by 5 bases and J by 5 bases, with 13 bases between. The CDR3 contains 14 residues. The CDR3 here is CASSDTGYDQPQHF. The DNA of the CDR3 is TGTGCCAGCTCAGATACAGGGTACGATCAGCCCCAGCATTTT.

This chain uses TRBV11-2 with TRBJ2-7, with 9 bases identical to TRBD1. Germline V gives CDR1 SGHAT, CDR2 FQNNGV. V was clipped by 1 base and J by 1 base; unmatched bases: 8. The CDR3 sequence is 17 residues long. Here the CDR3 reads CASSLVWGTGLSYEQYF. CDR3 coding DNA: TGTGCCAGCAGCTTAGTCTGGGGGACAGGGTTATCCTACGAGCAGTACTTC.

CDR3 bases: TGTGCCAGCAGCCAAGAAGGGCACGGGGCAGCCCTCTACGAGCAGTACTTC. Its translation is CASSQEGHGAALYEQYF. This chain connects TRBV4-2 to TRBJ2-7, with D perhaps TRBD1 or TRBD2 (5 bases each). Trimming took off 0 bases at V and 3 bases at J, with 18 bases between the two ends. This CDR3 spans 17 amino acids. Germline V gene lookup returns CDR1 LGHNA and CDR2 YNFKEQ.

The rearrangement joins TRBV19 to TRBJ2-7; D gene ambiguous. The CDR3 consists of 13 residues. Per the germline V gene, CDR1 is LNHDA and CDR2 is SQIVND (reference sequence). Trimming cost V 5 bases and J 3 bases, with 11 bases left between them. CDR3 nucleotides: TGTGCCAGTAGTGAAGACACCCGCTACGAGCAGTACTTC. It is translated as CASSEDTRYEQYF.

The V call is TRBV6-5, the J call TRBJ1-3; D is unresolved. Germline V CDR1 and CDR2: MNHEY, SVGAGI. The CDR3 is 13 amino acids. Trimming shortened V by 3 bases and J by 6 bases, and 9 bases separated the two germline ends. In nucleotides, the CDR3 is TGTGCCAGCAGTTATTACCCCCCAAACACCATATATTTT. It yields the protein CASSYYPPNTIYF.

The V call is TRBV6-5, the J call TRBJ1-5; D is unresolved. The germline V and J ends were trimmed by 7 bases and 2 bases, with 9 bases remaining between them. There are 13 residues in the CDR3. Germline V lookup: CDR1 MNHEY, CDR2 SVGAGI. The CDR3 sequence is CASKMGGNQPQHF. For the CDR3, the DNA is TGTGCCAGCAAAATGGGAGGCAATCAGCCCCAGCATTTT.

This chain connects TRBV7-2 to TRBJ2-1; 16 nucleotides line up with TRBD2. The CDR3 is 16 residues long. Germline V lookup: CDR1 SGHTA, CDR2 FQGNSA. Germline trimming cut 2 bases from V and 7 bases from J; bases unmatched to any gene: 2. The CDR3 here is CASSLQGLAGGNEQFF. Here the CDR3 DNA reads TGTGCCAGCAGCTTACAGGGACTAGCGGGAGGGAATGAGCAGTTCTTC.

This sequence joins TRBV2 and TRBJ2-7; 7 positions agree with TRBD2. The CDR3 consists of 14 residues. CDR1 SNHLY and CDR2 FYNNEI come from the germline V gene. J gave up 2 bases and V 6 bases, and 7 bases lay outside the gene matches. The CDR3 DNA follows: TGTGCCAGCAGAGCTAGCGGAGCGACCTACGAGCAGTACTTC. This sequence encodes CASRASGATYEQYF.

V usage is TRBV15 and J usage is TRBJ1-4, with D possibly being TRBD1 (6 bases). This CDR3 has 16 residues. Trimming cost V 6 bases and J 8 bases, with 22 bases left between them. CDR1 and CDR2 (germline): LNHNV, YYDKDF (reference sequence). CDR3 sequence reads: CATRSTGSLIGEKLFF. The CDR3 DNA sequence: TGTGCCACCAGGTCCACAGGGAGTCTAATCGGGGAAAAACTGTTTTTT.

A single count supports this clone. CDR3 coding DNA: TGTGCCAGCAGCTTATTTGGGGGGGGAGAGACCCAGTACTTC. It yields the protein CASSLFGGGETQYF. The chain recombines TRBV7-2 with TRBJ2-5; 7 bases are shared with TRBD2. Trimming took 2 bases from V and 4 from J; bases not matched to a gene: 4. Germline loops: CDR1 SGHTA, CDR2 FQGNSA. The CDR3 extends over 14 amino acids.

As concerns this clone: The sample carries other DNA sequences with the same CDR3. The chain carries TRBV29-1 and TRBJ1-1; no clear D gene. Germline assignment: CDR1 SQVTM and CDR2 ANQGSEA. V dropped 3 bases and J dropped 1 base, with 3 bases sitting between them. The CDR3 has 11 amino acids. CDR3 sequence: CSVEGNTEAFF. The DNA of the CDR3 is TGCAGCGTTGAGGGGAACACTGAAGCTTTCTTT.

This chain links TRBV30 with TRBJ1-4; the match to TRBD1 covers 9 bases. CDR1 is GTSNPN and CDR2 is SVGIG in the germline V gene (reference sequence). After removal of 1 base from V and 4 bases from J, the junction contained 1 base not matched to a gene. This CDR3 has 14 residues. CDR3 sequence (DNA): TGTGCCTGGAGTGCGGACAGGGGTAATGAAAAACTGTTTTTT. Translated, it gives CAWSADRGNEKLFF.

This chain joins TRBV5-1 and TRBJ2-7; 16 nucleotides align to TRBD2. This CDR3 is 14 amino acids long. Losses at the gene ends were 4 bases for V and 7 bases for J; bases not matched to a gene: 2. The V gene's germline CDR1 is SGHRS and CDR2 YFSETQ. The CDR3: CASSGTSGRGEQYF. In nucleotides, the CDR3 is TGCGCCAGCAGCGGGACTAGCGGGAGGGGGGAGCAGTACTTC.

The rearrangement uses TRBV19 and TRBJ2-5; D uncertain. From germline, CDR1 is LNHDA and CDR2 SQIVND (reference sequence). There are 13 residues in the CDR3. The germline V and J ends were trimmed by 6 bases and 4 bases, with 12 bases remaining between them. Here the CDR3 reads CASSILGPETQYF. The CDR3 coding sequence is TGTGCCAGTAGCATCCTGGGTCCAGAGACCCAGTACTTC.

This chain joins TRBV6-1 and TRBJ1-4; D remains ambiguous. The CDR3 runs to 14 residues. Trimming removed 3 bases from V and 8 bases from J, with 13 bases in between. Germline CDR1 is MNHNS and CDR2 is SASEGT. The DNA of the CDR3 is TGTGCCAGCAGTGATGCAGGAGCGGGAGAAAAACTGTTTTTT. It encodes CASSDAGAGEKLFF.

The chain uses TRBV7-2 and TRBJ1-2; D unresolved. This CDR3 region has 14 residues. Trimming shortened V by 5 bases and J by 0 bases, and 10 bases separated the two germline ends. In germline, CDR1 is SGHTA, CDR2 FQGNSA. CDR3 residues: CASSPRHPNYGYTF. The CDR3 bases are TGTGCCAGCAGCCCCCGACATCCTAACTATGGCTACACCTTC.

The chain links TRBV11-3 to TRBJ2-3; no reliable D call. There are 13 residues in the CDR3. Germline V CDR1 and CDR2: SGHNT, YENEEA. The germline V and J ends were trimmed by 5 bases and 4 bases, with 10 bases remaining between them. Written as DNA, the CDR3 is TGTGCCAGCAGCCTCGGGCCTTCAGATACGCAGTATTTT. This encodes CASSLGPSDTQYF.

J is TRBJ1-5 and V is TRBV25-1; D gene unclear. The CDR3 has 13 amino acids. V lost 3 bases and J 1 base, leaving 4 bases between the germline ends. Germline V gives CDR1 MGHDK, CDR2 SYGVNS. The CDR3: CASSEASNQPQHF. DNA for the CDR3: TGTGCCAGCAGTGAGGCGAGCAATCAGCCCCAGCATTTT.

V is TRBV19 and J is TRBJ2-4; D may match TRBD1 or TRBD2 (5 bases each). There are 16 residues in the CDR3. Germline V gives CDR1 LNHDA, CDR2 SQIVND (reference sequence). Between the trimmed V and J ends, which lost 7 bases and 0 bases, there was a span of 16 bases. The CDR3 DNA reads TGTGCCAGTAAGATGGGGGACCCCCTAGCCAAAAACATTCAGTACTTC. Amino acids: CASKMGDPLAKNIQYF.

This clone was picked up one time. The chain links TRBV7-9 to TRBJ2-5, with D possibly being TRBD1 (5 bases). Trimming shortened V by 1 base and J by 2 bases, and 8 bases separated the two germline ends. CDR1 SEHNR and CDR2 FQNEAQ come from the germline V gene (reference sequence). The CDR3 is 14 amino acids. CDR3 nucleotide sequence: TGTGCCAGCAGCTTAGTTGGGGCACAAGAGACCCAGTACTTC. Translation gives CASSLVGAQETQYF.

The chain combines TRBV6-5 with TRBJ2-7; tentative D call: TRBD2 (5 bases). Germline V gene sequence: CDR1 MNHEY, CDR2 SVGAGI. The CDR3 is 13 residues long. V was pared by 6 bases and J by 6 bases, with 15 bases between. CDR3 coding DNA: TGTGCCAGCAGCGTCCCGGGAACTTTCGAGCAGTACTTC. This translates into CASSVPGTFEQYF.

The V call is TRBV7-9, the J call TRBJ1-4; no firm D call. The CDR3 length is 13 residues. Trimming took off 6 bases at V and 3 bases at J, with 8 bases between the two ends. Looked up from germline, CDR1 is SEHNR and CDR2 is FQNEAQ (reference sequence). Here the CDR3 DNA reads TGTGCCAGCAGAGCCGGGGCTAATGAAAAACTGTTTTTT. It specifies CASRAGANEKLFF.

This clone has just a few counts. The chain has TRBV5-4 and TRBJ1-4; no clear D gene. Germline values: CDR1 SGHNT, CDR2 YYREEE (reference sequence). The CDR3 length is 15 residues. V was trimmed by 4 bases and J by 5 bases, leaving 15 bases between them. CDR3 sequence reads: CASSLGGAANEKLFF. The CDR3 nucleotides are TGTGCCAGCAGCCTCGGCGGTGCGGCAAATGAAAAACTGTTTTTT.

This chain links TRBV7-9 with TRBJ1-3; D gene unclear. Germline values: CDR1 SEHNR, CDR2 FQNEAQ (reference sequence). This CDR3 is 15 amino acids long. V lost 5 bases to trimming and J lost 0 bases, with 11 bases between them. CDR3 loop: CASSPSYTSGNTIYF. In nucleotides, the CDR3 is TGTGCCAGCAGCCCGAGTTACACCTCTGGAAACACCATATATTTT.

In its sample, this clone was seen once. The gene calls are TRBV25-1 and TRBJ2-1, with D hard to call. The length of the CDR3 is 14 residues. Germline V CDR1 and CDR2: MGHDK, SYGVNS. Trimming pared 1 base from V and 7 bases from J, leaving 11 bases between. The CDR3 loop is CASSEFGQMNEQFF. CDR3 DNA: TGTGCCAGCAGTGAATTTGGGCAAATGAATGAGCAGTTCTTC.

V gene TRBV6-5 combines with J gene TRBJ1-5; a possible D gene is TRBD1 (5 bases). The CDR3 runs 13 residues. V was shortened by 6 bases and J by 3 bases, with 9 bases between the two germline ends. Germline values: CDR1 MNHEY, CDR2 SVGAGI. The CDR3 reads CASRTGDNQPQHF. In nucleotides, the CDR3 is TGTGCCAGCAGAACGGGGGACAATCAGCCCCAGCATTTT.